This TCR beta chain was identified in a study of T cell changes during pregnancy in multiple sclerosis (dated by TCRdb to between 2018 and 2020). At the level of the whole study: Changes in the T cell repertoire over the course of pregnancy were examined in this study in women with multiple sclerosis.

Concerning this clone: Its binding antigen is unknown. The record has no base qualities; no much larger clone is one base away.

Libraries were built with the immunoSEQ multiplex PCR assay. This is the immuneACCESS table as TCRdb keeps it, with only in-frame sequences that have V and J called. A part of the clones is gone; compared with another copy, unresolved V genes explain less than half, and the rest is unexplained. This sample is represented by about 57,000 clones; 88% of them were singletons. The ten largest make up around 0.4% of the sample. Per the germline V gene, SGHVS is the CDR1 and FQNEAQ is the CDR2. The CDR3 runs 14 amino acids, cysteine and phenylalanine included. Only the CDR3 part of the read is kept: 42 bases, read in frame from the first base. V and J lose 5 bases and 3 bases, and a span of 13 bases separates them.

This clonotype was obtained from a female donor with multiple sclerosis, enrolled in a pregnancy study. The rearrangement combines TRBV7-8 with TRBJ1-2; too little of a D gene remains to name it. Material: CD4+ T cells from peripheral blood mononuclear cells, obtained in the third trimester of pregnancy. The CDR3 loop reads CASSPREGDYGYTF. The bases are TGTGCCAGCAGCCCCCGAGAGGGTGACTATGGCTACACCTTC.